In this sample, the clone carrying this TCR beta chain turned up once. Its specificity is not known. The V end was cut by 7 bases, the J end by 1 base, with 13 bases between. The CDR3 is 13 residues long. Germline V lookup: CDR1 SQVTM, CDR2 ANQGSEA. This sample stems from a study of graft-versus-host responses after intestinal transplantation. The study's findings and limits: Allografts of patients with graft-donor T cell macrochimerism showed high graft-versus-host to host-versus-graft clone ratios.

Clones were read by immunoSEQ multiplex PCR, and TCRdb kept only the in-frame ones, dropping some. The sample has just under 100,000 clones, 80% to 95% seen once. This specimen was PBMCs, taken around 68 weeks after intestinal transplant. V usage is TRBV29-1 and J usage is TRBJ1-1; tentative D call: TRBD1 (5 bases). The receptor's source is a human patient who received an intestinal transplant, so some T cells may come from the graft donor. The CDR3 here is CSAASGGNTEAFF. For the CDR3, the DNA is TGCAGCGCGGCGAGCGGGGGGAACACTGAAGCTTTCTTT.